This T cell receptor (beta chain) was profiled in a study of T cell repertoires in cytomegalovirus infection. Looking at the study overall: Carrying CMV and the relevant HLA type showed in public TCR beta signatures.

This clonotype occurred many times. Its antigen is unidentified. From the reads, TCRdb called clonotypes with MiXCR, one entry per CDR3 protein. The data contain 400,000 to 550,000 distinct CDR3 sequences, approximately 11% of them seen just once; the ten biggest clones take up approximately 10%. The study, taken as a whole, reports: Adding up the frequency of public TCR beta families identified people who carried CMV plus the relevant HLA. Clonotype analysis showed dominance of the ex vivo response by HLA-C-restricted CMV-specific TCR beta clonotypes.

The CDR3 is 11 amino acids. The germline CDR1 and CDR2 sequences are MNHNY and SVGAGI (reference sequence). The V and J ends lost 5 bases and 8 bases respectively, with 9 bases between them. The clonotype originates from a human donor in good health (CMV status not recorded). Some clones in this sample may be carry-over from other donors' samples. Specimen: PBMCs. The rearrangement links TRBV6-6 to TRBJ1-2; no clear D gene. Here the CDR3 DNA reads TGTGCCAGCAGTCTGGTTGTAGGCTACACCTTC. Protein: CASSLVVGYTF.